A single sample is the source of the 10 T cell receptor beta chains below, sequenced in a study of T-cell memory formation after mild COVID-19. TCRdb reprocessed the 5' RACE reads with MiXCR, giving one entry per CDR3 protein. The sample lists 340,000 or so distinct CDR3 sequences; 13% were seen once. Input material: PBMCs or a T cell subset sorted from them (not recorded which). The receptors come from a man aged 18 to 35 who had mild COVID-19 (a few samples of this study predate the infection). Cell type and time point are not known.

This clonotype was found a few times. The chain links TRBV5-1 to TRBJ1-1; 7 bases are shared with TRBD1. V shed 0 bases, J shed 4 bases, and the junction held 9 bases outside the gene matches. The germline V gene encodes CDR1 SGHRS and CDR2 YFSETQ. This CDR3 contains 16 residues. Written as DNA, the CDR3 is TGCGCCAGCAGCTTGGAAGACAGGGATATCGCCACTGAAGCTTTCTTT. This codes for CASSLEDRDIATEAFF.

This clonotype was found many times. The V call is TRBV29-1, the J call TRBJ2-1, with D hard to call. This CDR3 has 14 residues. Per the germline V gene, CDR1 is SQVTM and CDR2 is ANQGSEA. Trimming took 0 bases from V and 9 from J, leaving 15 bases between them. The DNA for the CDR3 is TGCAGCGTTGAAGAAATGCTTGTAGGGCCTGAGCAGTTCTTC. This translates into CSVEEMLVGPEQFF.

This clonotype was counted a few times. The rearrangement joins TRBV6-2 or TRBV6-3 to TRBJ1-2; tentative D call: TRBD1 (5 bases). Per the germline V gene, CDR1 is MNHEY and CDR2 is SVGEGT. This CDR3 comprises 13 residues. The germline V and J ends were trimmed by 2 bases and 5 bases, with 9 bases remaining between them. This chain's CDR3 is CASSYTGGYGYTF. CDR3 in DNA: TGTGCCAGCAGTTACACAGGCGGGTATGGCTACACCTTC.

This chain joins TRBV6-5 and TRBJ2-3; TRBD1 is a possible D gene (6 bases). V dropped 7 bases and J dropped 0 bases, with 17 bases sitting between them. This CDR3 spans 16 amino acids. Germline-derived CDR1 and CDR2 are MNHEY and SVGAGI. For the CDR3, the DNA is TGTGCCAGCATGCAGACGTGGGGGCCCAGCACAGATACGCAGTATTTT. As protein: CASMQTWGPSTDTQYF.

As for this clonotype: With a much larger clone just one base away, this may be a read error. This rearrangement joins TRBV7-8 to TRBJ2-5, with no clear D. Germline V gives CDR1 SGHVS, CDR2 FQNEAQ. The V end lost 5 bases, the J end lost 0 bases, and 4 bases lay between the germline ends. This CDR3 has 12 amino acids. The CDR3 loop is CASSHYQETQYF. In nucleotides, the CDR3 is TGTGCCAGCAGCCACTACCAAGAGACCCAGTACTTC.

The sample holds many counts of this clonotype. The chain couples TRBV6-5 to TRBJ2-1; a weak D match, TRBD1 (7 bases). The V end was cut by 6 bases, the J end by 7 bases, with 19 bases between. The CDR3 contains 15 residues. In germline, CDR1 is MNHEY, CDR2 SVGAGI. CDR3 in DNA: TGTGCCAGCAGCGCCGCGGGGCCAGGGGGTAATGAGCAGTTCTTC. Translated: CASSAAGPGGNEQFF.

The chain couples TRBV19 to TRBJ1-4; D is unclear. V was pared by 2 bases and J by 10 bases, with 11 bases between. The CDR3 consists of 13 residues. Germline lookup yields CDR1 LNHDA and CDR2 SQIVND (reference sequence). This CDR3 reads CASSIFPLGKLFF. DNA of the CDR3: TGTGCCAGTAGTATATTCCCTCTCGGAAAACTGTTTTTT.

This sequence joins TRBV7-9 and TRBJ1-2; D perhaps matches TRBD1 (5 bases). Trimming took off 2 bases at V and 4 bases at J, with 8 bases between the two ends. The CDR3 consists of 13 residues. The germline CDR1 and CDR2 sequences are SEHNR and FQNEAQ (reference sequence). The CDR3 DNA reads TGTGCCAGCAGCTTATATGGGGGCTATGGCTACACCTTC. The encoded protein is CASSLYGGYGYTF.

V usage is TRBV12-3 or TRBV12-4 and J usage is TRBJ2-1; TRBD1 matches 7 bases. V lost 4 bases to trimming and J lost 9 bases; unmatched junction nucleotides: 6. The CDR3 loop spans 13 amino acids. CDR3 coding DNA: TGTGCCAGCAGTTACCTAGGGGGCGGTGAGCAGTTCTTC. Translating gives CASSYLGGGEQFF.

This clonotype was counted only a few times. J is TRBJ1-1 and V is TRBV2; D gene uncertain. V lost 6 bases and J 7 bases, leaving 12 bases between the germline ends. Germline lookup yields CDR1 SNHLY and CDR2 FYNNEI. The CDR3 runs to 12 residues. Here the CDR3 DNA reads TGTGCCAGCAGGGCCGTTAGCGGTGAAGCTTTCTTT. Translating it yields CASRAVSGEAFF.